Presented here are 23 T cell receptor beta chains from one specimen sequenced in a study of T cell changes during pregnancy in multiple sclerosis. Clones were sequenced by immunoSEQ multiplex PCR, and TCRdb holds only the in-frame ones, with some missing. The repertoire has about 20,000 clones, under 90% of them found once; the top ten carry 8.5% to 10%. This material consisted of CD8+ T cells from peripheral blood mononuclear cells, taken after pregnancy. The receptors shown here come from a female donor with multiple sclerosis, enrolled in a pregnancy study.

This chain uses TRBV27 with TRBJ2-5, with TRBD1 matching over 7 bases. Germline CDR1 is MNHEY and CDR2 is SMNVEV (reference sequence). Unmatched junction bases numbered 7, after V lost 4 bases and J lost 5 bases. CDR3 length equals 14 residues. The CDR3 DNA follows: TGTGCCAGCAGTTCCAGACAGGGCACGGAGACCCAGTACTTC. Translated: CASSSRQGTETQYF.

The rearrangement joins TRBV4-1 to TRBJ2-7; the D gene is possibly TRBD1 (5 bases). The germline gives CDR1 MGHRA, CDR2 YSYEKL. CDR3 length: 15 residues. The V and J ends lost 4 bases and 2 bases respectively, with 15 bases between them. DNA of the CDR3: TGCGCCAGCAGCCTAGGGGCTTCTGATACCTACGAGCAGTACTTC. Translated, it gives CASSLGASDTYEQYF.

The chain is built from TRBV12-5 and TRBJ2-7; 7 bases are shared with TRBD1. With V trimmed by 1 base and J by 3 bases, 6 bases remained unmatched. Germline-derived CDR1 and CDR2 are LGHNT and FRNRAP. The CDR3 totals 15 residues. CDR3 sequence: CASGLGQGKFYEQYF. The CDR3, as DNA: TGTGCTAGTGGTTTGGGACAGGGCAAGTTCTACGAGCAGTACTTC.

This clone has only one observation. The genes are TRBV9 and TRBJ2-3, with 8 nucleotides matching TRBD2. The CDR3 has 16 residues. Germline-derived CDR1 and CDR2 are SGDLS and YYNGEE. V lost 1 base to trimming and J lost 5 bases; unmatched junction nucleotides: 9. The CDR3 DNA reads as TGTGCCAGCAGCGTATTGGCGGGGGGATTTGTAGATACGCAGTATTTT. This translates into CASSVLAGGFVDTQYF.

The gene calls are TRBV10-3 and TRBJ1-2, with no clear D. This CDR3 is built from 13 residues. CDR1 and CDR2 (germline): ENHRY, SYGVKD. V was cut by 7 bases and J by 1 base, with 10 bases left in between. CDR3 sequence (DNA): TGTGCCATCAATCCCGGGGATAACTATGGCTACACCTTC. Protein: CAINPGDNYGYTF.

This clone was observed many times. This chain connects TRBV7-9 to TRBJ2-5; no firm D call. CDR3 size: 12 residues. Germline V gene sequence: CDR1 SEHNR, CDR2 FQNEAQ (reference sequence). Trimming removed 2 bases from V and 4 bases from J, with 5 bases in between. The CDR3 DNA follows: TGTGCCAGCAGCTTATCCGGAGAGACCCAGTACTTC. It yields the protein CASSLSGETQYF.

J is TRBJ2-5 and V is TRBV28, with D tentatively TRBD2 (6 bases). The CDR3 covers 17 residues. Trimming removed 3 bases at V and 4 bases at J, with 21 bases between. Germline loops: CDR1 MDHEN, CDR2 SYDVKM. The CDR3 region is CASSFYGGIGIGETQYF. The CDR3 DNA follows: TGTGCCAGCAGTTTCTACGGGGGAATCGGTATCGGAGAGACCCAGTACTTC.

The chain carries TRBV18 and TRBJ2-7, with 13 bases matching TRBD2. Germline V lookup: CDR1 KGHSH, CDR2 LQKENI. V dropped 6 bases and J dropped 0; count of bases not matched to a gene: 17. The CDR3 consists of 20 residues. In DNA, the CDR3 is TGTGCCAGCTCTCAGGAAGTGGGACTAGCGGGACCCTGGGGCTCCTACGAGCAGTACTTC. Translated, it gives CASSQEVGLAGPWGSYEQYF.

The chain has TRBV6-1 and TRBJ1-1, with 9 positions matching TRBD1. The ends lost 2 bases at V and 1 base at J; junction bases unmatched: 11. The length of the CDR3 is 18 residues. Germline V gives CDR1 MNHNS, CDR2 SASEGT. CDR3 in amino acids: CASSEWFYGTGQNTEAFF. CDR3 nucleotides: TGTGCCAGCAGTGAATGGTTTTATGGGACAGGGCAGAACACTGAAGCTTTCTTT.

V usage is TRBV5-6 and J usage is TRBJ2-3, with 8 bases lining up with TRBD2. The V segment lost 4 bases and the J segment 2 bases; nucleotides outside the gene matches: 9. The CDR3 spans 16 residues. The germline V gene encodes CDR1 SGHDT and CDR2 YYEEEE. The CDR3 protein is CASSPSTSGFTDTQYF. In DNA form, the CDR3 reads TGTGCCAGCAGCCCCTCTACTAGCGGCTTCACAGATACGCAGTATTTT.

This sequence joins TRBV6-1 and TRBJ2-2, with D perhaps TRBD2 (6 bases). The CDR3 spans 15 residues. The V gene lost 7 bases and the J gene lost 0 bases, with 12 bases spanning the gap. Germline V lookup: CDR1 MNHNS, CDR2 SASEGT. CDR3 protein: CASTMEGSNTGELFF. The CDR3 DNA is TGTGCCAGCACTATGGAGGGGTCGAACACCGGGGAGCTGTTTTTT.

By share, this clone counts as medium-sized. The chain recombines TRBV6-4 with TRBJ2-1; TRBD2 aligns across 8 bases. V shed 4 bases, J shed 6 bases, and the junction held 5 bases outside the gene matches. The CDR3 extends over 14 amino acids. CDR1 and CDR2 (germline): MRHNA, SNTAGT. The CDR3 bases are TGTGCCAGCAGTGCGCGGGGGGAAGGCAATGAGCAGTTCTTC. Translation: CASSARGEGNEQFF.

The chain carries TRBV25-1 and TRBJ1-1; D ambiguous. V lost 4 bases, J lost 3 bases, and 9 bases lay in between. This CDR3 is 13 amino acids long. Germline V gives CDR1 MGHDK, CDR2 SYGVNS. The CDR3 spells CASSGGHHTEAFF. CDR3 DNA: TGTGCCAGCAGTGGAGGGCACCACACTGAAGCTTTCTTT.

The V and J genes are TRBV14 and TRBJ2-7; 15 nucleotides match TRBD2. The length of the CDR3 is 21 residues. CDR1 and CDR2 (germline): SGHDN, FVKESK. Trimming took 4 bases from V and 3 from J; bases not matched to a gene: 19. The CDR3 region is CASSPKRPGLAGGGLIYEQYF. The CDR3, as DNA: TGTGCCAGCAGCCCGAAGAGGCCGGGACTAGCGGGAGGAGGACTCATCTACGAGCAGTACTTC. Variable domain in full (rest from reference TRBV14 and TRBJ2-7): EAGVTQFPSHSVIEKGQTVTLRCDPISGHDNLYWYRRVMGKEIKFLLHFVKESKQDESGMPNNRFLAERTGGTYSTLKVQPAELEDSGVYFCASSPKRPGLAGGGLIYEQYFGPGTRLTVT.

The chain is built from TRBV7-9 and TRBJ2-7, with D perhaps TRBD1 (6 bases). Germline V CDR1 and CDR2: SEHNR, FQNEAQ (reference sequence). V gave up 5 bases and J gave up 0 bases, with 23 bases separating them. CDR3 length: 18 amino acids. The CDR3: CASSPLPGTQNLSYEQYF. Here the CDR3 DNA reads TGTGCCAGCAGCCCTCTCCCCGGGACACAGAACCTCTCCTACGAGCAGTACTTC.

Worth noting for this clone: At one boundary the junction diverges from the germline segment, which might be a read error. The chain uses TRBV11-2 and TRBJ1-1; TRBD1 agrees at 7 bases. CDR1 SGHAT and CDR2 FQNNGV come from the germline V gene. This CDR3 is 17 amino acids long. Here the CDR3 reads CASSLDGDSPANIEAFF. CDR3 nucleotides: TGTGCCAGCAGCTTAGACGGGGACAGTCCCGCAAACATTGAAGCTTTCTTT.

The genes are TRBV6-5 and TRBJ2-2; 8 nucleotides line up with TRBD1. The germline gives CDR1 MNHEY, CDR2 SVGAGI. CDR3 size: 14 residues. J lost 4 bases, V lost 4 bases, and 2 bases had no gene match. CDR3 region: CASSFGQGTGELFF. The CDR3 nucleotides are TGTGCCAGCAGTTTTGGACAGGGCACCGGGGAGCTGTTTTTT.

The chain employs TRBV7-9 and TRBJ2-1; D remains unclear. The ends were cut back, 3 bases at V and 4 bases at J, with 7 bases in the middle. The CDR3 runs to 13 residues. Germline values: CDR1 SEHNR, CDR2 FQNEAQ (reference sequence). CDR3 DNA sequence: TGTGCCAGCAGCTTGCCCAGTTACAATGAGCAGTTCTTC. Its translation: CASSLPSYNEQFF.

The rearrangement links TRBV5-1 to TRBJ1-1; weak D call: TRBD1 (6 bases). The CDR3 covers 12 residues. Germline V gene sequence: CDR1 SGHRS, CDR2 YFSETQ. Deletions cut 2 bases from V and 7 bases from J, with 9 bases between. CDR3 DNA sequence: TGCGCCAGCAGCTTAGGACAGAGTGAAGCTTTCTTT. This translates into CASSLGQSEAFF. Using reference TRBV5-1 and TRBJ1-1 for the parts outside the CDR3, the full variable domain is KAGVTQTPRYLIKTRGQQVTLSCSPISGHRSVSWYQQTPGQGLQFLFEYFSETQRNKGNFPGRFSGRQFSNSRSEMNVSTLELGDSALYLCASSLGQSEAFFGQGTRLTVV.

This chain links TRBV4-3 with TRBJ1-2; D not certain. The CDR3 extends over 15 amino acids. The germline gives CDR1 LGHNA, CDR2 YSLEER. V lost 0 bases to trimming and J lost 4 bases, with 12 bases between them. In DNA, the CDR3 is TGCGCCAGCAGCCAAGATTCGGGTTTAGGCTATGGCTACACCTTC. Translating gives CASSQDSGLGYGYTF.

The chain employs TRBV5-1 and TRBJ2-7; possibly TRBD2 for D (7 bases). The CDR3 runs 15 residues. V lost 0 bases to trimming and J lost 7 bases, with 17 bases between them. Germline V gene sequence: CDR1 SGHRS, CDR2 YFSETQ. CDR3 in DNA: TGCGCCAGCAGCTTGGTTGGGGGGGCGACGCGGGAGCAGTACTTC. Translation: CASSLVGGATREQYF.

J is TRBJ1-4 and V is TRBV19; no reliable D call. Trimming stripped 8 bases from V and 8 bases from J, with 12 bases between. The CDR3 extends over 12 amino acids. Germline V gene sequence: CDR1 LNHDA, CDR2 SQIVND (reference sequence). The CDR3 DNA follows: TGTGCCAGTGCCTATGCGGGGGAAAAACTGTTTTTT. Residues: CASAYAGEKLFF.

The V gene is TRBV9, the J gene TRBJ2-7, with 7 positions matching TRBD1. J was trimmed by 3 bases and V by 7 bases; bases with no gene match: 7. From germline, CDR1 is SGDLS and CDR2 YYNGEE. The length of the CDR3 is 13 residues. CDR3: CASGGQDRYEQYF. In DNA form, the CDR3 reads TGTGCCAGCGGCGGACAGGACCGCTACGAGCAGTACTTC.